This TCR beta chain derives from a study of CD8 T cells in ankylosing spondylitis. Broader study findings: Among TCR beta sequences, a motif of eight highly homologous variants appeared characteristic of ankylosing spondylitis blood. Disease-associated clonotypes exhibited CD8+ identity and were relatively infrequent in peripheral blood. Reported data indicate significant enrichment of disease-linked clones within matched ankylosing spondylitis synovial fluid. Earlier work had already found some motif variants in reactive arthritis synovial fluid and blood.

From the 5' RACE reads, TCRdb called clonotypes with MiXCR, one entry per CDR3 protein. The sample carries about 500,000 distinct CDR3 sequences, 5.3% recorded once. There are many counts of this clonotype. The antigen is unknown. V shed 8 bases and J shed 1 base, with 18 bases lying between them. CDR1 and CDR2 from the germline V gene are DFQATT and SNEGSKA (reference sequence). The CDR3 sequence is 15 residues long. The rearrangement joins TRBV20-1 to TRBJ1-5, with a weak D call TRBD1 (5 bases). The sequenced sample consisted of blood, either unsorted or a sorted T cell fraction (not recorded which). This clonotype was obtained from a male donor with ankylosing spondylitis. CDR3: CSWGGSSGSNQPQHF. In nucleotides, the CDR3 is TGCAGTTGGGGGGGTTCCTCAGGGAGCAATCAGCCCCAGCATTTT.